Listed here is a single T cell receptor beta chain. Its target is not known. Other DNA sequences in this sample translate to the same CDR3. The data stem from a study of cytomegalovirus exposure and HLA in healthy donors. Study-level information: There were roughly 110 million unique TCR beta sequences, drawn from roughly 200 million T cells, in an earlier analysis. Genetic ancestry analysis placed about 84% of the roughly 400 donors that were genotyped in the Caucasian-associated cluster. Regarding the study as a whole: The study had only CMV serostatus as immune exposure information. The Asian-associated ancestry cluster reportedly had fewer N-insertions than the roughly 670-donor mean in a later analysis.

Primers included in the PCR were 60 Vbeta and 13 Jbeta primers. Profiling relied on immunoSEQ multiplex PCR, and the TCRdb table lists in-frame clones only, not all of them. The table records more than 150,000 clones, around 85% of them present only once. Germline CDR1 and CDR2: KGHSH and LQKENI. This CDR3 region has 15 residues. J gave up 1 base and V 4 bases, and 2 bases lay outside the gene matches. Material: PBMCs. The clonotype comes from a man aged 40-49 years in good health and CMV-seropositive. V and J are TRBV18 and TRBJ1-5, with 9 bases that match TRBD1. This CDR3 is CASSQQGASNQPQHF. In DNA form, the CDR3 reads TGTGCCAGCTCACAACAGGGGGCAAGCAATCAGCCCCAGCATTTT.